The T cell receptor (beta chain) under discussion was sequenced for a study of cytomegalovirus exposure and HLA in healthy donors. This CDR3 is 15 amino acids long. J was trimmed by 5 bases and V by 4 bases; bases with no gene match: 7. CDR1 is SGHNT and CDR2 is YYREEE in the germline V gene (reference sequence). Primers included in the PCR were 60 Vbeta and 13 Jbeta primers. The repertoire was sequenced with immunoSEQ multiplex PCR; TCRdb's copy has only in-frame clones and lacks some. The table shows around 100,000 clones, with around 80% occurring only once. The sample was PBMCs. The chain joins TRBV5-4 to TRBJ2-2; 8 nucleotides line up with TRBD1. This TCR derives from a female donor in good health and CMV-seropositive. DNA of the CDR3: TGTGCCAGCAGCAAGGGACAGGAGGGGACCGGGGAGCTGTTTTTT. Its translation: CASSKGQEGTGELFF.